This entry is about one T cell receptor beta chain. Participant-reported clinical history was the basis for cohort assignment. Donors of Cohort 3 who recovered were those that had two negative PCRs, clearance, or symptom resolution. Profiling relied on immunoSEQ multiplex PCR, and the TCRdb table lists in-frame clones only, not all of them. The sample has approximately 490,000 clones; about 85% are singletons. This sample was taken from a study of blood T cell repertoires in COVID-19. Study summary: The United States, Italy and Spain were the sources of the acute and convalescent COVID-19 samples. The analysed material was cDNA or gDNA that came from T cells, B-cell-depleted T cells, or PBMCs.

The CDR3 is 14 residues long. Between the trimmed V and J ends, which lost 2 bases and 3 bases, there was a span of 13 bases. Germline V gene data show CDR1 as GTSNPN and CDR2 as SVGIG (reference sequence). The receptor was derived from a woman in her fifties or sixties who had recovered from COVID-19. Specimen: PBMCs or T cells enriched from blood (not recorded which). The rearrangement joins TRBV30 to TRBJ1-2, with D maybe TRBD1 (5 bases). CDR3 protein: CAWSPGLMDYGYTF. The DNA of the CDR3 is TGTGCCTGGAGTCCGGGACTAATGGACTATGGCTACACCTTC.